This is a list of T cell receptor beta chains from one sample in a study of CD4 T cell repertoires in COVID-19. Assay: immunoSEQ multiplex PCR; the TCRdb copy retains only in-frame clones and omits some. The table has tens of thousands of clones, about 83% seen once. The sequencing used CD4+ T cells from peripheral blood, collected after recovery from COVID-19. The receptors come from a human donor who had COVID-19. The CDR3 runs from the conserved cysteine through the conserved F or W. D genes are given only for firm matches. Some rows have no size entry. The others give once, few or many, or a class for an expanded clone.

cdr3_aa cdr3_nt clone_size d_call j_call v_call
CASSQTTGANTEAFF TGTGCCAGCAGCCAAACGACAGGGGCGAACACTGAAGCTTTCTTT once TRBD1 TRBJ1-1 TRBV11-2
CASSQSGPSYGYTF TGTGCCAGCAGCCAATCCGGACCCTCCTATGGCTACACCTTC once . TRBJ1-2 TRBV14
CATSEVRGDTQYF TGTGCCACCTCCGAGGTTAGGGGAGATACGCAGTATTTT . . TRBJ2-3 TRBV19
CASSQAGQGSTNYGYTF TGTGCCAGCAGCCAAGCGGGACAGGGCTCCACTAACTATGGCTACACCTTC . TRBD1 TRBJ1-2 TRBV4-2
CASRPTGENEKLFF TGTGCCAGCAGACCGACAGGTGAAAATGAAAAACTGTTTTTT . . TRBJ1-4 TRBV4-2
CASSERGGKANYGYTF TGTGCCAGCAGTGAGAGGGGGGGGAAGGCTAACTATGGCTACACCTTC . . TRBJ1-2 TRBV6-1
CASRGDSTDTQYF TGCGCCAGCAGGGGGGATAGCACAGATACGCAGTATTTT . . TRBJ2-3 TRBV5-1
CASSPGEGKSSYNEQFF TGTGCCAGCAGTCCCGGAGAGGGAAAGAGCTCCTACAATGAGCAGTTCTTC . . TRBJ2-1 TRBV28
CASRNDADTQYF TGTGCCAGCAGAAATGACGCAGATACGCAGTATTTT . . TRBJ2-3 TRBV6-5
CASSLSGYTEAFF TGTGCCAGCAGCTTGTCAGGGTACACTGAAGCTTTCTTT . . TRBJ1-1 TRBV5-8
CASSLLGRAMNEQYF TGTGCCAGCAGTTTATTGGGGAGGGCCATGAACGAGCAGTACTTC . TRBD2 TRBJ2-7 TRBV27
CASSPLGDRGDYGYTF TGTGCCAGTAGTCCCTTGGGGGACAGGGGGGACTATGGCTACACCTTC few TRBD1 TRBJ1-2 TRBV19
CASTAGGLGNEQFF TGTGCCAGCACCGCGGGAGGCCTTGGGAATGAGCAGTTCTTC . TRBD2 TRBJ2-1 TRBV28
CASSRGNYGYTF TGTGCCAGCAGTCGGGGGAACTATGGCTACACCTTC . . TRBJ1-2 TRBV6-5
CASSRPGLAFYEQYF TGTGCCAGCAGCCGCCCGGGACTAGCGTTTTACGAGCAGTACTTC . TRBD2 TRBJ2-7 TRBV3-1/TRBV3-2
CASSLAVSYEQYF TGTGCCAGCAGCTTAGCCGTTTCCTACGAGCAGTACTTC few . TRBJ2-7 TRBV7-7
CASSLGRGGGETQYF TGCGCCAGCAGCTTGGGGCGGGGAGGGGGAGAGACCCAGTACTTC . . TRBJ2-5 TRBV5-1
CASSLAPRAAGNTIYF TGTGCCAGCAGCTTAGCGCCCAGGGCAGCTGGAAACACCATATATTTT . . TRBJ1-3 TRBV7-8
CAISAQGPFATNEKLFF TGTGCCATCAGTGCCCAGGGGCCCTTTGCAACTAATGAAAAACTGTTTTTT . . TRBJ1-4 TRBV10-3
CASSQDFSGPSPLHF TGTGCCAGCAGCCAAGATTTCTCGGGCCCCTCACCCCTCCACTTT . . TRBJ1-6 TRBV14
CASSLEGQSGTGELFF TGCGCCAGCAGCCTCGAGGGACAGTCGGGCACCGGGGAGCTGTTTTTT . TRBD1 TRBJ2-2 TRBV5-1
CASSLAGVNTHEQYF TGTGCCAGCAGCTTAGCGGGGGTGAACACCCACGAGCAGTACTTC . . TRBJ2-7 TRBV7-9
CASRGTGKNIQYF TGTGCCAGCCGGGGGACAGGGAAAAACATTCAGTACTTC . TRBD1 TRBJ2-4 TRBV28
CASSLFGTANYGYTF TGTGCCAGCAGCTTGTTTGGGACAGCTAACTATGGCTACACCTTC . TRBD1 TRBJ1-2 TRBV5-6
CASSISGSGYTF TGTGCCAGCAGCATTTCGGGGTCCGGCTACACCTTC once . TRBJ1-2 TRBV6-5
CAWIRDLGGYTF TGTGCCTGGATTCGGGACCTGGGGGGCTACACCTTC . . TRBJ1-2 TRBV30
CASSSTLGSPPYEQYF TGTGCCAGCAGTTCAACATTGGGCAGTCCGCCCTACGAGCAGTACTTC few . TRBJ2-7 TRBV28
CASSLALGGDGETQYF TGTGCCAGCAGCTTAGCTTTGGGCGGGGATGGAGAGACCCAGTACTTC . . TRBJ2-5 TRBV7-2
CASSFRREALNTGELFF TGTGCCAGCAGCTTCCGTAGGGAAGCCTTGAACACCGGGGAGCTGTTTTTT . . TRBJ2-2 TRBV5-8
CASSDGRGEQFF TGTGCCAGCAGCGACGGCCGGGGGGAGCAGTTCTTC . . TRBJ2-1 TRBV7-9
CASSYSAGRGEQFF TGTGCCAGCAGTTACTCGGCGGGAAGGGGTGAGCAGTTCTTC . . TRBJ2-1 TRBV6-5
CASITIQGVATYEQYF TGTGCCAGCATAACGATCCAGGGTGTAGCCACCTACGAGCAGTACTTC . . TRBJ2-7 TRBV25-1
CASSDLGVGEQYF TGTGCCAGCAGTGATTTGGGGGTAGGTGAGCAGTACTTC . . TRBJ2-7 TRBV6-1
CASRRTGNGNEQYF TGTGCCAGCAGACGGACAGGGAATGGCAACGAGCAGTACTTC few TRBD1 TRBJ2-7 TRBV2
CASSPVEKANYGYTF TGTGCCAGCTCACCAGTGGAGAAGGCTAACTATGGCTACACCTTC . . TRBJ1-2 TRBV18
CASRGAGNSPLHF TGTGCCAGCAGGGGCGCTGGTAATTCACCCCTCCACTTT once . TRBJ1-6 TRBV27
CASSQVPAGGIEQFF TGCGCCAGCAGCCAAGTCCCAGCGGGGGGCATTGAGCAGTTCTTC . TRBD2 TRBJ2-1 TRBV4-1
CASSWGGQNYYGYTF TGTGCCAGCAGTTGGGGAGGACAGAATTACTATGGCTACACCTTC . . TRBJ1-2 TRBV28
CASSLAKSPYEQYF TGTGCCAGCAGCTTAGCGAAAAGCCCTTACGAGCAGTACTTC few . TRBJ2-7 TRBV7-9
CASSVGSGGSGANVLTF TGTGCCAGCAGCGTTGGTAGCGGGGGCTCTGGGGCCAACGTCCTGACTTTC . TRBD2 TRBJ2-6 TRBV9
CSASSRWAGELAFF TGCAGTGCTAGTAGTCGTTGGGCCGGGGAGTTGGCTTTCTTT . . TRBJ1-1 TRBV20-1
CASSQGLLNTEAFF TGCGCCAGCAGCCAAGGGCTTTTGAACACTGAAGCTTTCTTT . . TRBJ1-1 TRBV4-1
CASSQTGWGIFSF TGTGCCAGCAGTCAGACAGGTTGGGGGATTTTTTCGTTC . . TRBJ2-7 TRBV11-2
CASRRGGTDTQYF TGTGCCTCTCGAAGGGGGGGGACAGATACGCAGTATTTT . . TRBJ2-3 TRBV27
CASSQGARDYGYTF TGTGCCAGCAGCCAAGGAGCCAGGGACTATGGCTACACCTTC . . TRBJ1-2 TRBV11-2